Listed below are T cell receptor beta chains from one sample, sequenced in a study of Tregs in tolerant kidney transplant recipients. Method: immunoSEQ multiplex PCR; TCRdb's copy keeps in-frame clones and lacks some. The data hold about 83,000 clones, with 95% to 98% observed a single time. This specimen was CD4+ T cells from blood, taken before the transplant. These receptor sequences come from a human donor who received a combined kidney and bone marrow transplant. CDR3s include the opening cysteine and the closing phenylalanine or tryptophan. A D gene is named only where the DNA matches it firmly. Clone size appears in some rows only: once, few, many, or a class for an expanded clone.

-	TRBD1	TRBV18	TRBJ1-2	TGTGCCAGCTCAAGACAGGGTCATGGCTACACCTTC	CASSRQGHGYTF
-	TRBD1	TRBV4-2	TRBJ2-1	TGTGCCAGCAGCCAAGAAGGGATAGGGGGCCTATCCTACAATGAGCAGTTCTTC	CASSQEGIGGLSYNEQFF
-	-	TRBV19	TRBJ2-5	TGTGCCAGTAGTGAACAGAGACAAGAGACCCAGTACTTC	CASSEQRQETQYF
-	-	TRBV18	TRBJ1-1	TGTGCCAGCTCACCGGTTCGTACAGAGGAAGCTTTCTTT	CASSPVRTEEAFF
-	TRBD1	TRBV7-3	TRBJ1-2	TGTGCCAGCAGCCCTGGGACAGGCTATGGCTACACCTTC	CASSPGTGYGYTF
-	TRBD1	TRBV15	TRBJ2-2	TGTGCCACCAGCGTTCCCGGGACAGGGGACACCGGGGAGCTGTTTTTT	CATSVPGTGDTGELFF
few	-	TRBV2	TRBJ2-5	TGTGCCAGCAGTGATGTGGGGGCGGAGACCCAGTACTTC	CASSDVGAETQYF
-	TRBD1	TRBV28	TRBJ1-5	TGTGCCAGCAGTTTAGGGACAGTAAATCAGCCCCAGCATTTT	CASSLGTVNQPQHF
-	-	TRBV6-5	TRBJ1-2	TGTGCCAGCAGTTACTCGAGGGCCGGGGGTGGCTACACCTTC	CASSYSRAGGGYTF
-	TRBD1	TRBV19	TRBJ1-2	TGTGCCAGTAGCCGGGATGGGACAGGGTTCGGTGGCTACACCTTC	CASSRDGTGFGGYTF
-	TRBD1	TRBV9	TRBJ2-2	TGTGCCAGCAGCGTAATGACAGGGTACCCCGGGGAGCTGTTTTTT	CASSVMTGYPGELFF
-	-	TRBV30	TRBJ1-2	TGTGCCTGGAATATAGACATGTTATTTTATGGCTACACCTTC	CAWNIDMLFYGYTF
-	TRBD2	TRBV29-1	TRBJ2-7	TGCAGCGTCCGGACTAGCGGGAGGTACGAGCAGTACTTC	CSVRTSGRYEQYF
-	TRBD2	TRBV5-5	TRBJ2-7	TGTGCCAGCAGCCCGGGACTAGCTTACGAGCAGTACTTC	CASSPGLAYEQYF
-	-	TRBV30	TRBJ2-7	TGTGCCTGGGGTAGATACCGGTACGAGCAGTACTTC	CAWGRYRYEQYF
-	-	TRBV9	TRBJ2-3	TGTGCCAGCAGCCGACGGGAGGGGGCCACAGATACGCAGTATTTT	CASSRREGATDTQYF
-	TRBD2	TRBV9	TRBJ2-3	TGTGCCAGCAGCCTCCTGGGGGGGAGTGTGGGCACAGATACGCAGTATTTT	CASSLLGGSVGTDTQYF
-	-	TRBV2	TRBJ1-2	TGTGCCAGCAGCGACATGAAAACTAACTATGGCTACACCTTC	CASSDMKTNYGYTF
-	TRBD2	TRBV10-1	TRBJ2-5	TGCGCCAGCAGTGAAGAACTAGCGGGAGAGACCCAGTACTTC	CASSEELAGETQYF
once	TRBD2	TRBV5-1	TRBJ2-1	TGCGCCAGCAGTGAAACTAGCGGTCACGGAGAGCAGTTCTTC	CASSETSGHGEQFF
once	-	TRBV5-4	TRBJ2-1	TGTGCCAGCAACACTCAGGAAAGCTCCTACAATGAGCAGTTCTTC	CASNTQESSYNEQFF
-	-	TRBV2	TRBJ2-2	TGTGCCAGCAGACCTATCGAGACCGGGGAGCTGTTTTTT	CASRPIETGELFF
once	-	TRBV4-2	TRBJ2-1	TGTGCCAGCAGCCAAGAGCCGGACTTAAGCTCCTACAATGAGCAGTTCTTC	CASSQEPDLSSYNEQFF
-	-	TRBV7-6	TRBJ2-5	TGTGCCAGCAGCTTAGGAGTCAGGGCCCCAGAGACCCAGTACTTC	CASSLGVRAPETQYF
-	-	TRBV27	TRBJ1-2	TGTGCCAGCAGTTTAAATGACCCGGGAGGTTACTATGGCTACACCTTC	CASSLNDPGGYYGYTF
-	-	TRBV18	TRBJ1-2	TGTGCCAGCTCAGTCACAGGGAATGACTATGGCTACACCTTC	CASSVTGNDYGYTF
-	-	TRBV4-2	TRBJ1-2	TGTGCCAGCAGCCAAGATGTGACAGGCTATGGCTACACCTTC	CASSQDVTGYGYTF
-	TRBD1	TRBV7-6	TRBJ1-2	TGTGCCAGCAGCCTCGACAGGGCCGGTTATGGCTACACCTTC	CASSLDRAGYGYTF
-	TRBD1	TRBV6-1	TRBJ2-1	TGTGCCAGCAGTGGGCCGGGACAGGGATACTACAATGAGCAGTTCTTC	CASSGPGQGYYNEQFF
once	-	TRBV11-2	TRBJ2-2	TGTGCCAGCAGCCCTAGAAGGACTTACACCGGGGAGCTGTTTTTT	CASSPRRTYTGELFF
-	-	TRBV5-6	TRBJ2-3	TGTGCCAGCAGCTTCAGAGATACGCAGTATTTT	CASSFRDTQYF
-	-	TRBV1	TRBJ2-1	TGCACCAGCAGTAAGAGTATGGGACAGGGATGGGGCAATGAGCAGTTCTTC	CTSSKSMGQGWGNEQFF
-	TRBD2	TRBV6-4	TRBJ2-1	TGTGCCAGCAGCCCAGGGACTAGCGGGTCCTACAATGAGCAGTTCTTC	CASSPGTSGSYNEQFF
once	-	TRBV7-3	TRBJ2-1	TGTGCCAGCAGCCCTTCTCCACCCGGACCGAGAGGGCACAATGAGCAGTTCTTC	CASSPSPPGPRGHNEQFF
-	TRBD1	TRBV10-3	TRBJ1-2	TGTGCCATCAGTGAGTCTGACAGGGGTAACTATGGCTACACCTTC	CAISESDRGNYGYTF
once	-	TRBV2	TRBJ2-1	TGTGCCAGCAGTGAACTGACGGGATCGGGGTATGAGCAGTTCTTC	CASSELTGSGYEQFF
once	-	TRBV10-3	TRBJ1-1	TGTGCCACGGGGGGGGCTGGTACTGAAGCTTTCTTT	CATGGAGTEAFF
-	TRBD2	TRBV5-1	TRBJ2-3	TGCGCCAGCAGCTTGACCCCTTTACTAGCGGGGGTCACAGATACGCAGTATTTT	CASSLTPLLAGVTDTQYF
-	TRBD2	TRBV6-1	TRBJ2-5	TGTGCCAGCACGGGACTAGCGACGAAAAGAGAGACCCAGTACTTC	CASTGLATKRETQYF
-	TRBD2	TRBV7-2	TRBJ2-7	TGTGCCAGCAGCTTGCACGGGCAGCGGGAGGGCCCGAACGAGCAGTACTTC	CASSLHGQREGPNEQYF
-	TRBD2	TRBV10-3	TRBJ2-2	TGTGCCATCAGTCCTCGGGAGGGAGTGGCCGGGGAGCTGTTTTTT	CAISPREGVAGELFF
-	TRBD2	TRBV11-3	TRBJ2-1	TGTGCCAGCAGTCGTAGCGGGGCCTCCTACAATGAGCAGTTCTTC	CASSRSGASYNEQFF
-	TRBD1	TRBV19	TRBJ1-3	TGTGCCAGTACCCCGACAGGGTCAAGCTCTGGAAACACCATATATTTT	CASTPTGSSSGNTIYF
-	-	TRBV9	TRBJ2-2	TGTGCCAGCACCGAACGGGGGGCAAATACGGCCGGGGAGCTGTTTTTT	CASTERGANTAGELFF
-	TRBD1	TRBV4-1	TRBJ2-5	TGCGCCAGCAGCTCTGGACAGGGGGTTCAAGAGACCCAGTACTTC	CASSSGQGVQETQYF